Each of the 9 T cell receptor beta chains below was sequenced from the same sample in a study of blood T cells in healthy people across ages. Next came a second PCR, run for roughly 6 to 11 cycles, which used a sample-barcoded 5' primer along with a J-beta primer mix. MiXCR was run by TCRdb on the 5' RACE reads, yielding one entry per CDR3 protein. The sample has 630,000 or so distinct CDR3 sequences; less than 40% are singletons. Sequenced: blood. Receptors originate from a woman of 80 years or more in good health.

The chain has TRBV20-1 and TRBJ2-4; weak D call: TRBD1 (6 bases). Germline CDR1 is DFQATT and CDR2 is SNEGSKA (reference sequence). Trimming left V 1 base short and J 8 bases short, with 9 bases between. The CDR3 length is 12 residues. The CDR3 region has the DNA TGCAGTGCTAGAGTACAGGGAGACATTCAGTACTTC. This gives the protein CSARVQGDIQYF.

This clonotype was seen only a few times. The chain combines TRBV10-3 with TRBJ1-1; TRBD1 aligns across 8 bases. Trimming took 5 bases from V and 2 from J; bases not matched to a gene: 4. CDR1 and CDR2 (germline): ENHRY, SYGVKD. This CDR3 is 14 amino acids long. The CDR3 protein is CAISYRGINTEAFF. CDR3 DNA sequence: TGTGCCATCAGTTACAGGGGGATTAACACTGAAGCTTTCTTT.

V and J are TRBV5-1 and TRBJ2-7; 8 positions match TRBD2. With V trimmed by 4 bases and J by 4 bases, 10 bases remained unmatched. Germline loops: CDR1 SGHRS, CDR2 YFSETQ. The CDR3 is made up of 15 amino acids. The CDR3 DNA sequence: TGCGCCAGCAGCGGGGGAAGCGGGAGTATTTACGAGCAGTACTTC. Its translation is CASSGGSGSIYEQYF.

At least ten counts were recorded for this clonotype. The rearrangement joins TRBV20-1 to TRBJ1-2, with 8 bases lining up with TRBD1. CDR1 DFQATT and CDR2 SNEGSKA come from the germline V gene (reference sequence). Trimming removed 3 bases from V and 6 bases from J; junction bases left unmatched: 6. This CDR3 comprises 13 residues. The CDR3, as DNA: TGCAGTGCTAGCCTCCAGGGGGCAAATGGCTACACCTTC. This translates into CSASLQGANGYTF.

This clonotype has ten or more counts. The rearrangement links TRBV10-3 to TRBJ2-1; D remains ambiguous. Germline assignment: CDR1 ENHRY and CDR2 SYGVKD. The CDR3 covers 14 residues. With 8 bases removed from V and 1 base from J, the gap between germline ends came to 12 bases. CDR3 nucleotide sequence: TGTGCCATCCTTACCATGCAGTCCTACAATGAGCAGTTCTTC. Protein: CAILTMQSYNEQFF.

V gene TRBV20-1 combines with J gene TRBJ2-7; TRBD1 matches 8 bases. Matching the DNA end better, TRBJ2-5 makes the J call doubtful. CDR1 is DFQATT and CDR2 is SNEGSKA in the germline V gene (reference sequence). This CDR3 is 14 amino acids long. The CDR3 DNA is TGCAGTCCCCGACAGGGGATAGGCCAAGAGACCCAGTACTTC. It encodes CSPRQGIGQETQYF.

This clonotype was detected a few times. A much larger clone differs from this one at a single base, so this may be a read error. V gene TRBV20-1 combines with J gene TRBJ2-5, with 12 bases matching TRBD1. There are 13 residues in the CDR3. V gave up 3 bases and J gave up 11 bases; unmatched junction bases: 7. Germline values: CDR1 DFQATT, CDR2 SNEGSKA (reference sequence). The CDR3 sequence is CSARGQGAGEQYF. The CDR3 nucleotides are TGCAGTGCTAGGGGACAGGGGGCAGGGGAGCAGTACTTC.

About this clonotype itself: This may arise from a read error, as a much more abundant clone is one base away. The chain combines TRBV6-6 with TRBJ2-7, with 7 bases aligning to TRBD1. The germline gives CDR1 MNHNY, CDR2 SVGAGI (reference sequence). The CDR3 has 13 residues. The V segment lost 6 bases and the J segment 1 base; nucleotides outside the gene matches: 3. CDR3 nucleotide sequence: TGTGCCAGCAGGTGGGACAGATCCTACGAGCAGTACTTC. Translating it yields CASRWDRSYEQYF.

Concerning this clonotype: A much larger clone is a single base away; this may be a read error. CDR3 protein: CASRSYGGNQPQHF. For the CDR3, the DNA is TGTGCCAGCAGGTCCTACGGGGGCAATCAGCCCCAGCATTTT. The chain carries TRBV12-3 or TRBV12-4 and TRBJ1-5; D gene unclear. The CDR3 covers 14 residues. The ends were cut back, 6 bases at V and 2 bases at J, with 11 bases in the middle.